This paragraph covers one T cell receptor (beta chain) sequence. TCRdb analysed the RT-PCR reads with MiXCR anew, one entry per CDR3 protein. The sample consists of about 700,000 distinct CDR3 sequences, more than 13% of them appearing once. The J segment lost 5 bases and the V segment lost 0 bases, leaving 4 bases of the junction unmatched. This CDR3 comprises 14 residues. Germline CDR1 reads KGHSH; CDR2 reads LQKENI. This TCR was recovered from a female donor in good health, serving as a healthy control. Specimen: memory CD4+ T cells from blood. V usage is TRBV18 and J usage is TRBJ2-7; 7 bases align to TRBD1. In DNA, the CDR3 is TGTGCCAGCTCACCACCCTTTGACAGGGACGAGCAGTACTTC. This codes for CASSPPFDRDEQYF.